This T cell receptor (beta chain) was captured in a study of shared T cell receptors in the human thymus. The V gene lost 5 bases and the J gene lost 0 bases, with 8 bases spanning the gap. Germline V gene data show CDR1 as SEHNR and CDR2 as FQNEAQ (reference sequence). The CDR3 consists of 14 residues. The repertoire was sequenced with immunoSEQ multiplex PCR; TCRdb's copy has only in-frame clones and lacks some. In the table there are about 500,000 clones, 78% of which are singletons. These data also featured in a second study, about human thymus T cells. That report adds: Donation was from healthy Finnish infants who were having corrective surgery that addressed congenital heart defects. It was from resections taken during corrective heart surgery that the thymus tissue came. In thymic and blood repertoires alike, V and J usage looked biased. Related studies noted strongly shared thymic repertoires across unrelated people.

The V gene is TRBV7-9, the J gene TRBJ2-1; D gene ambiguous. The TCR was taken from a boy younger than two with a congenital heart defect. The sample was thymocytes. CDR3 protein: CASSERSSYNEQFF. For the CDR3, the DNA is TGTGCCAGCAGCGAGAGAAGCTCCTACAATGAGCAGTTCTTC.